This TCR beta chain was captured by sequencing in a study of CD8 T cells in Susac syndrome. Per the germline V gene, CDR1 is SGHRS and CDR2 is YFSETQ. The V gene lost 4 bases and the J gene lost 3 bases, with 14 bases spanning the gap. The CDR3 totals 15 residues. RNA in amounts of roughly 0.5 to 1 ug was reverse transcribed with random hexamers. Amplification of the TCR beta CDR3 was carried out by immunoSEQ multiplex PCR, which spanned a total of 54 Vbeta and 13 Jbeta segments. TCRdb re-called the immunoSEQ multiplex PCR reads through MiXCR, storing one row per CDR3 protein. The data contain roughly 400,000 distinct CDR3 sequences, about 85% of them singletons.

The sample consisted of CD8+ T cells from PBMCs. The gene calls are TRBV5-1 and TRBJ1-5; a possible D gene is TRBD1 (5 bases). This TCR was sampled from a human donor with multiple sclerosis. DNA for the CDR3: TGCGCCAGCAGCACGACCGGGACGCCCAATCAGCCCCAGCATTTT. This translates into CASSTTGTPNQPQHF. The variable domain in full, with the rest retrieved from reference TRBV5-1 and TRBJ1-5, is KAGVTQTPRYLIKTRGQQVTLSCSPISGHRSVSWYQQTPGQGLQFLFEYFSETQRNKGNFPGRFSGRQFSNSRSEMNVSTLELGDSALYLCASSTTGTPNQPQHFGDGTRLSIL.